The source of this T cell receptor (beta chain) is a study of CD8+ T cells in alopecia areata. At the level of the study: Treated individuals took tofacitinib by mouth, 5 to 10 mg twice daily. Patients given treatment had severity scored by the percentage of scalp area affected.

The CDR3 sequence is 14 residues long. Germline lookup yields CDR1 SGHRS and CDR2 YFSETQ. After removal of 4 bases from V and 1 base from J, the junction contained 3 bases not matched to a gene. A remark on this clone: Its cognate antigen is unknown. Additional DNA sequences in this sample encode the identical CDR3.

Treatment described: oral pan-JAK inhibitor, 5-10 mg twice daily. Sequencing templates came from extracted RNA that was reverse transcribed into cDNA. The repertoire was sequenced with immunoSEQ multiplex PCR; TCRdb's copy has only in-frame clones and lacks some. The sample records about 270,000 clones, around three fifths being singletons. Study findings and constraints: Treatment with tofacitinib significantly lowered scalp clonality and reduced expanded CD8+ clones among the top 100. Throughout tofacitinib, many expanded lesional clones continued to persist in scalp and blood.

This rearrangement joins TRBV5-1 to TRBJ2-5; 8 positions match TRBD1. The receptor comes from a human donor with alopecia areata. Material: CD4+ T cells sorted from blood, obtained at week 52, from a patient treated with tofacitinib. The CDR3 DNA sequence: TGCGCCAGCAGCCCCGGGACAGGCCAAGAGACCCAGTACTTC. Translation gives CASSPGTGQETQYF.